Shown below are 25 T cell receptor beta chains from a single sample sequenced in a study of T cell responses to AZD1222 COVID-19 vaccine (dated by TCRdb to the early 2020s). The library was built by means of the immunoSEQ multiplex PCR assay. TCRdb's version of the immuneACCESS table is confined to in-frame rearrangements and falls short of the full clone set. An unresolved V gene accounts for under half of the shortfall where checked; the remainder is of unknown origin. Here the sample has tens of thousands of clones; around 89% occur a single time. The ten top clones hold 14% of the sample. Interpreted using the paper, the time point label stands for: about 28 days (+/-7) after the second vaccine dose. The sequences come from peripheral blood, collected 28 days after the second AZD1222 dose. Every receptor here comes from an adult who received the AZD1222 COVID-19 vaccine.

The V gene is TRBV5-1, the J gene TRBJ2-3, with D maybe TRBD1 (5 bases). Per the germline V gene, CDR1 is SGHRS and CDR2 is YFSETQ. The CDR3 contains 15 residues. The V end was cut by 4 bases, the J end by 4 bases, with 16 bases between. DNA for the CDR3: TGCGCCAGCAGCCGGCCGGAAAGGGGTCCAGATACGCAGTATTTT. The encoded protein is CASSRPERGPDTQYF.

The chain employs TRBV2 and TRBJ1-6; TRBD1 matches at 11 bases. This CDR3 has 16 residues. CDR1 and CDR2 from the germline V gene are SNHLY and FYNNEI. J lost 5 bases, V lost 4 bases, and 4 bases had no gene match. The DNA of the CDR3 is TGTGCCAGCAGTGGGACAGGGGGCAACCATAATTCACCCCTCCACTTT. Translated, it gives CASSGTGGNHNSPLHF.

This sequence joins TRBV7-2 and TRBJ1-2, with no clear D. The CDR3 runs to 11 residues. Trimming left V 5 bases short and J 4 bases short, with 5 bases between. Germline values: CDR1 SGHTA, CDR2 FQGNSA. The chain's CDR3 is CASSLFYGYTF. The CDR3 region has the DNA TGTGCCAGCAGCCTTTTCTATGGCTACACCTTC.

J is TRBJ2-6 and V is TRBV27; no clear D. Trimming pared 7 bases from V and 1 base from J, leaving 11 bases between. Germline loops: CDR1 MNHEY, CDR2 SMNVEV (reference sequence). This CDR3 comprises 15 residues. The CDR3 sequence is CASTLAWSGANVLTF. CDR3 DNA: TGTGCCAGCACCTTGGCGTGGTCTGGGGCCAACGTCCTGACTTTC.

The CDR3 reads CASSQVGDRAGNTIYF. CDR3 nucleotides: TGTGCCAGCAGCCAAGTCGGGGACAGGGCTGGAAACACCATATATTTT. The J gene is TRBJ1-3, the V gene TRBV4-2, with TRBD1 matching over 9 bases. CDR1 is LGHNA and CDR2 is YNFKEQ in the germline V gene. The CDR3 has 16 residues. J lost 2 bases, V lost 1 base, and 3 bases had no gene match.

V and J are TRBV28 and TRBJ1-1, with D maybe TRBD1 (6 bases). V lost 3 bases to trimming and J lost 4 bases, with 9 bases between them. The CDR3 spans 13 residues. Germline CDR1 is MDHEN and CDR2 is SYDVKM. This chain's CDR3 is CASSFGGGTEAFF. Here the CDR3 DNA reads TGTGCCAGCAGTTTCGGGGGCGGCACTGAAGCTTTCTTT.

On this clone: Germline is not matched at one junction end, which may reflect a read error. The chain couples TRBV7-8 to TRBJ1-5; the D gene is possibly TRBD1 (5 bases). The CDR3 has 12 residues. Germline-derived CDR1 and CDR2 are SGHVS and FQNEAQ. CDR3 sequence: CASSGRLGPLLF. The CDR3 DNA reads TGTGCCAGCAGCGGACGCCTGGGACCTCTCCTTTTT.

This rearrangement joins TRBV25-1 to TRBJ2-1; D may be TRBD1 or TRBD2 (5 bases each). This CDR3 contains 17 residues. V dropped 6 bases and J dropped 7 bases, with 25 bases sitting between them. CDR1 and CDR2 from the germline V gene are MGHDK and SYGVNS. The CDR3 DNA reads TGTGCCAGCAGCGGGGCAGGCCTACTACTGGGCCCGAATGAGCAGTTCTTC. Its translation: CASSGAGLLLGPNEQFF.

V is TRBV5-8 and J is TRBJ2-5; 10 nucleotides line up with TRBD1. Germline V gene data show CDR1 as SGHTS and CDR2 as YDEGEE. V shed 6 bases and J 4 bases; nucleotides not matched to a gene: 6. CDR3 length equals 14 residues. The CDR3, as DNA: TGTGCCAGCAACCCAGGACAGGGGGGAGAGACCCAGTACTTC. Translated, it gives CASNPGQGGETQYF.

The chain employs TRBV3-1 (or the pseudogene TRBV3-2) and TRBJ2-7; D is unresolved. Germline assignment: CDR1 LGHDT and CDR2 YNNKEL (reference sequence). The length of the CDR3 is 14 residues. The ends were cut back, 1 base at V and 0 bases at J, with 7 bases in the middle. CDR3 loop: CASSQAVSSYEQYF. CDR3 nucleotide sequence: TGTGCCAGCAGCCAAGCCGTCAGCTCCTACGAGCAGTACTTC.

The J gene is TRBJ2-7, the V gene TRBV28, with 8 bases aligning to TRBD1. Germline V lookup: CDR1 MDHEN, CDR2 SYDVKM. Trimming took 8 bases from V and 2 from J; bases not matched to a gene: 5. CDR3 size: 13 residues. The CDR3 DNA reads as TGTGCCAGCCTAGGACAGGGCACCTACGAGCAGTACTTC. Residues: CASLGQGTYEQYF.

V is TRBV7-3 and J is TRBJ2-1; 10 bases agree with TRBD2. The germline gives CDR1 SGHTA, CDR2 FQGTGA. Trimming cost V 5 bases and J 5 bases; bases outside gene matches: 9. The CDR3 loop spans 16 amino acids. CDR3 sequence (DNA): TGTGCCAGCAGCCCCCATTTCGGACTAGCGGACAATGAGCAGTTCTTC. Amino acids: CASSPHFGLADNEQFF. The full variable domain, with the rest looked up from reference TRBV7-3 and TRBJ2-1, is GAGVSQTPSNKVTEKGKYVELRCDPISGHTALYWYRQSLGQGPEFLIYFQGTGAADDSGLPNDRFFAVRPEGSVSTLKIQRTERGDSAVYLCASSPHFGLADNEQFFGPGTRLTVL.

This clone has a handful of counts. The chain recombines TRBV21-1 with TRBJ2-5; the D segment call TRBD1 is taken from the table without a DNA check. TRBV21-1 is labeled a pseudogene. The CDR3 has 13 residues. Written as DNA, the CDR3 is TGTGCCGAAGGACAGGGGAAACAAGAGACCCAGTACTTC. Amino acids: CAEGQGKQETQYF.

This chain uses TRBV6-6 with TRBJ2-2; D call uncertain. Germline V gene lookup returns CDR1 MNHNY and CDR2 SVGAGI (reference sequence). The germline V and J ends were trimmed by 7 bases and 0 bases, with 9 bases remaining between them. CDR3 length: 14 residues. The chain's CDR3 is CASIQGSNTGELFF. The CDR3 DNA reads TGTGCCAGCATCCAAGGGTCGAACACCGGGGAGCTGTTTTTT.

This clone was detected only once. The rearrangement links TRBV11-3 to TRBJ2-5; TRBD2 is a possible D gene (6 bases). V gave up 4 bases and J gave up 1 base, with 10 bases separating them. CDR1 and CDR2 (germline): SGHNT, YENEEA. The CDR3 is 14 amino acids. The CDR3 sequence is CASSSGLIQETQYF. In nucleotides, the CDR3 is TGTGCCAGCAGCTCGGGACTTATCCAAGAGACCCAGTACTTC.

This chain links TRBV19 with TRBJ1-2; 8 bases agree with TRBD1. V was pared by 4 bases and J by 10 bases, with 14 bases of the junction left unmatched. The V gene's germline CDR1 is LNHDA and CDR2 SQIVND (reference sequence). CDR3 size: 15 residues. The CDR3 protein is CASSTLGQGYHDYTF. The CDR3 coding sequence is TGTGCCAGTAGTACGCTCGGACAGGGTTATCATGACTACACCTTC.

The rearrangement uses TRBV27 and TRBJ1-2; 9 nucleotides match TRBD1. V lost 4 bases to trimming and J lost 4 bases; unmatched junction nucleotides: 10. Per the germline V gene, CDR1 is MNHEY and CDR2 is SMNVEV (reference sequence). CDR3 length: 16 residues. CDR3 sequence (DNA): TGTGCCAGCAGTTCTCAAGGGACAGGGATAATCTATGGCTACACCTTC. This codes for CASSSQGTGIIYGYTF.

The V gene is TRBV3-1 (or the pseudogene TRBV3-2), the J gene TRBJ1-1; 7 bases are shared with TRBD1. The ends lost 1 base at V and 8 bases at J; junction bases unmatched: 4. Germline CDR1 LGHDT, CDR2 YNNKEL (reference sequence). This CDR3 comprises 13 residues. CDR3 sequence: CASSQVATGEAFF. Here the CDR3 DNA reads TGTGCCAGCAGCCAAGTAGCGACAGGGGAAGCTTTCTTT.

The rearrangement joins TRBV6-4 to TRBJ1-2; the D gene is possibly TRBD1 (5 bases). The germline gives CDR1 MRHNA, CDR2 SNTAGT. The CDR3 sequence is 17 residues long. V lost 3 bases, J lost 4 bases, and 21 bases lay in between. In DNA, the CDR3 is TGTGCCAGCAGTGATCCGATGCGGGGGAGGTCAGGCTATGGCTACACCTTC. This gives the protein CASSDPMRGRSGYGYTF.

This chain joins TRBV6-5 and TRBJ1-6; 7 bases fit TRBD1. V trimming: 6 bases; J trimming: 4 bases; junction bases outside the gene matches: 0. The CDR3 sequence is 13 residues long. Germline loops: CDR1 MNHEY, CDR2 SVGAGI. The CDR3 loop reads CASRGQYNSPLHF. Here the CDR3 DNA reads TGTGCCAGCAGGGGACAGTATAATTCACCCCTCCACTTT.

This chain joins TRBV5-1 and TRBJ2-7; no firm D call. CDR3 length: 10 amino acids. Deletions cut 9 bases from V and 2 bases from J, with 6 bases between. The germline CDR1 and CDR2 sequences are SGHRS and YFSETQ. The CDR3 loop is CANTPYEQYF. The CDR3 DNA reads as TGCGCCAACACCCCCTACGAGCAGTACTTC.

This rearrangement joins TRBV11-2 to TRBJ2-3; D possibly corresponds to TRBD1 (6 bases). CDR1 is SGHAT and CDR2 is FQNNGV in the germline V gene. CDR3 length: 16 residues. The ends were cut back, 5 bases at V and 3 bases at J, with 18 bases in the middle. The CDR3 coding sequence is TGTGCCAGCAGCCGAACAGGGAGCGTATTAACAGATACGCAGTATTTT. It encodes CASSRTGSVLTDTQYF.

The V call is TRBV11-2, the J call TRBJ2-2; D uncertain. V lost 1 base to trimming and J lost 0 bases, with 9 bases between them. CDR1 is SGHAT, CDR2 FQNNGV, per germline. The CDR3 loop spans 16 amino acids. The CDR3 sequence: CASSLVGRSNTGELFF. The CDR3 DNA reads TGTGCCAGCAGCTTAGTCGGCAGATCGAACACCGGGGAGCTGTTTTTT.

The V gene is TRBV19, the J gene TRBJ2-5; 15 nucleotides agree with TRBD2. Looked up from germline, CDR1 is LNHDA and CDR2 is SQIVND (reference sequence). V lost 7 bases to trimming and J lost 1 base; unmatched junction nucleotides: 7. The CDR3 is made up of 17 amino acids. The CDR3 loop reads CASNIVGLAGGQETQYF. CDR3 sequence (DNA): TGTGCCAGTAACATTGTGGGACTAGCGGGGGGCCAAGAGACCCAGTACTTC. The full variable domain, rest sourced from reference TRBV19 and TRBJ2-5, is DGGITQSPKYLFRKEGQNVTLSCEQNLNHDAMYWYRQDPGQGLRLIYYSQIVNDFQKGDIAEGYSVSREKKESFPLTVTSAQKNPTAFYLCASNIVGLAGGQETQYFGPGTRLLVL.

The V call is TRBV4-3, the J call TRBJ1-4; TRBD1 aligns across 11 bases. CDR3 length: 17 residues. Germline lookup yields CDR1 LGHNA and CDR2 YSLEER. With 1 base clipped from V and 6 bases from J, the junction kept 7 bases outside the gene matches. CDR3 amino acids: CASSQVVPGQGDEKLFF. CDR3 in DNA: TGCGCCAGCAGCCAAGTTGTACCGGGACAGGGGGATGAAAAACTGTTTTTT.